This T cell receptor beta chain is drawn from a study of CD4 and CD8 cells across lung adenocarcinoma regions. This clonotype appeared a single time. TCRdb recomputed calls from the PCR reads with MiXCR, one row per CDR3 protein. The data show fewer than 6,500 distinct CDR3 sequences, about half seen once. Looked up from germline, CDR1 is MNHNS and CDR2 is SASEGT. This CDR3 contains 13 residues. V lost 6 bases to trimming and J lost 7 bases, with 13 bases between them. The sequence came from a female donor with lung adenocarcinoma. The CD4 and CD8 labels of this study may be unreliable. The sample was CD4+ T cells from the center of a lung tumor. This chain joins TRBV6-1 and TRBJ1-5, with D uncertain. The CDR3 region is CASRTTRNQPQHF. The CDR3 region has the DNA TGTGCCAGCAGGACTACCCGTAACCAGCCCCAGCATTTT.